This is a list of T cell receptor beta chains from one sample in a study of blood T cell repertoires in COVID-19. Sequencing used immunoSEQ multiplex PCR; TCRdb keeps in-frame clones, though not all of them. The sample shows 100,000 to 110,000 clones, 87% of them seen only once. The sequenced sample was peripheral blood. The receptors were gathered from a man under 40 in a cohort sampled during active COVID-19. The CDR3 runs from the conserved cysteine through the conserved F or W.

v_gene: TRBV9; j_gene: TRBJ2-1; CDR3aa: CASSVAGLNYNEQFF
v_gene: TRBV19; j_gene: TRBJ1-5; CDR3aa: CASSYRQQPQHF
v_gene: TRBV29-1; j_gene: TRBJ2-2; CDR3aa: CSVGVRGTNTGELFF
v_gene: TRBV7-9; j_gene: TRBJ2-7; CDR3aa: CASSLRTGNKGYEQYF
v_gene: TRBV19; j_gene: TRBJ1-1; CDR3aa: CASSIEARMNTEAFF
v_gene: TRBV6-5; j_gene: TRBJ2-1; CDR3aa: CASRPRGYNEQFF
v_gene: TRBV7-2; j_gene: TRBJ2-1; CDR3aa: CASSSPGTGHANEQFF
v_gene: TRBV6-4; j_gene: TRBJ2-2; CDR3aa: CASSVGQGQVGTGELFF
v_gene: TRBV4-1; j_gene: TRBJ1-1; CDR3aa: CASSQDWVRLNTEAFF
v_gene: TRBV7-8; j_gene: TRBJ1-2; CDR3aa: CASGRNTGGQGYTF